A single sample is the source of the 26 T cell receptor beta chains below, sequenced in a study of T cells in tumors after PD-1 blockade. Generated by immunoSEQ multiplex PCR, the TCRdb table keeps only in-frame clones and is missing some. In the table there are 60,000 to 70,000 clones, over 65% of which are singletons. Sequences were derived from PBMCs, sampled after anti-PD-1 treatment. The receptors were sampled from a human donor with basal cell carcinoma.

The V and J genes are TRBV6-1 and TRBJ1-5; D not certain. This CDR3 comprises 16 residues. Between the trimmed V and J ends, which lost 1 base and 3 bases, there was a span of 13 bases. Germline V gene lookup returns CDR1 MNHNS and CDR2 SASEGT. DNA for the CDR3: TGTGCCAGCAGTGAAGGAATCGCCAGTCTCAATCAGCCCCAGCATTTT. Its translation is CASSEGIASLNQPQHF.

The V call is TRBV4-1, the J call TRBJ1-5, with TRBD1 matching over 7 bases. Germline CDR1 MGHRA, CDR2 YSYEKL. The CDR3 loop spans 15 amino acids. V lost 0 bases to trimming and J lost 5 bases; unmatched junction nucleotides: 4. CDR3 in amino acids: CASSQEPGGYQPQHF. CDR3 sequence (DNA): TGCGCCAGCAGCCAAGAACCAGGGGGTTATCAGCCCCAGCATTTT.

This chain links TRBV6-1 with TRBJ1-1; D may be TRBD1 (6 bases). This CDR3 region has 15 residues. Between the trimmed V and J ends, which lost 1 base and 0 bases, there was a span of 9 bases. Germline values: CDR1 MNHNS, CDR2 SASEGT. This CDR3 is CASSEVNRVNTEAFF. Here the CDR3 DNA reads TGTGCCAGCAGTGAAGTGAACAGGGTGAACACTGAAGCTTTCTTT.

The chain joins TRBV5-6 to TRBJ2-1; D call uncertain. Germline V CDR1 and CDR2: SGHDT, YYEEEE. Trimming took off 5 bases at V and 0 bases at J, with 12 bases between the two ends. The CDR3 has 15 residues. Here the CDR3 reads CASSYDLSSYNEQFF. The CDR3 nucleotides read TGTGCCAGCAGTTATGACCTGAGCTCCTACAATGAGCAGTTCTTC.

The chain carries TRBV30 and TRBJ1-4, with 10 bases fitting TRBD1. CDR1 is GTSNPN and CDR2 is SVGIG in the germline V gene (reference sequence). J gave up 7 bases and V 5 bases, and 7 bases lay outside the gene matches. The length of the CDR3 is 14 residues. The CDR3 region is CAWDRGQDGEKLFF. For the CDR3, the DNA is TGTGCCTGGGACAGGGGGCAGGATGGTGAAAAACTGTTTTTT.

In DNA form, the CDR3 reads TGTGCCAGTAGTATAGAGGGGGAGACAGATACGCAGTATTTT. It translates to CASSIEGETDTQYF. The V and J genes are TRBV19 and TRBJ2-3; D could derive from TRBD1 or TRBD2 (5 bases each). The CDR3 contains 14 residues. The germline V and J ends were trimmed by 0 bases and 3 bases, with 7 bases remaining between them. Per germline, CDR1 LNHDA and CDR2 SQIVND (reference sequence).

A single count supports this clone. The CDR3 DNA reads TGTGCCAGCTCACCTACTGGGAGCTCCTACAATGAGCAGTTCTTC. It codes for CASSPTGSSYNEQFF. The chain is built from TRBV18 and TRBJ2-1, with D perhaps TRBD2 (5 bases). V was cut by 3 bases and J by 0 bases, with 9 bases left in between. The CDR3 runs 15 residues. Germline CDR1 is KGHSH and CDR2 is LQKENI.

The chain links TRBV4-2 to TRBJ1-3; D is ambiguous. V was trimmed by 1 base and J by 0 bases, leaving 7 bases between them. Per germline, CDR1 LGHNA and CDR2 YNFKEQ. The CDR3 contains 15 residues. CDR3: CASSQGPSSGNTIYF. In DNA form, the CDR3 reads TGTGCCAGCAGCCAAGGCCCGAGCTCTGGAAACACCATATATTTT.

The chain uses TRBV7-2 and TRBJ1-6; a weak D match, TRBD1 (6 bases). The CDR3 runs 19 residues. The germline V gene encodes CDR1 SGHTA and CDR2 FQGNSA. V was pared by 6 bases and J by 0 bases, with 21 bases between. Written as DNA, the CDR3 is TGTGCCAGCAGACCTACAAGAACTGGACAGAGCTCCTATAATTCACCCCTCCACTTT. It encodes CASRPTRTGQSSYNSPLHF.

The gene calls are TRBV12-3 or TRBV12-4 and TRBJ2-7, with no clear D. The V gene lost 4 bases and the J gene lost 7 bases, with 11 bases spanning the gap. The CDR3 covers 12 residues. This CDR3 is CASSYDWGEQYF. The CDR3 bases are TGTGCCAGCAGTTACGACTGGGGAGAGCAGTACTTC.

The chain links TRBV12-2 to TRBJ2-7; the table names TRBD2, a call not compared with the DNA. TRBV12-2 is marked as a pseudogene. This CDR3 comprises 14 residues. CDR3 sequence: CASRLVLAVYEQYF. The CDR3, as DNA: TGTGCAAGTCGCTTAGTTCTAGCGGTCTACGAGCAGTACTTC.

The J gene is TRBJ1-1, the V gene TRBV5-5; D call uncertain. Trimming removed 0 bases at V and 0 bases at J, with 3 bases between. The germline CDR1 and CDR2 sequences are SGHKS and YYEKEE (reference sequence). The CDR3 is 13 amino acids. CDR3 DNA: TGTGCCAGCAGCTTGGCGGTGAACACTGAAGCTTTCTTT. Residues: CASSLAVNTEAFF.

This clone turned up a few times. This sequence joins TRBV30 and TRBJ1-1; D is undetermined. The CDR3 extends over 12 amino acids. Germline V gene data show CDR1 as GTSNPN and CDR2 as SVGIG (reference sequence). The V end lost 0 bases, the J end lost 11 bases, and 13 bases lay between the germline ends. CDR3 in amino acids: CAWSVRREEAFF. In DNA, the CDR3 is TGTGCCTGGAGTGTACGGAGGGAAGAGGCTTTCTTT.

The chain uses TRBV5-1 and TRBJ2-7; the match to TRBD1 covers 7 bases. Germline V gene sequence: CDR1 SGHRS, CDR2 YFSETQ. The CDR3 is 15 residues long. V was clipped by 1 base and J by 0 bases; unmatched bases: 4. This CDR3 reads CASSLNTGVSYEQYF. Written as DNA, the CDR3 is TGCGCCAGCAGCTTGAATACAGGGGTCTCCTACGAGCAGTACTTC.

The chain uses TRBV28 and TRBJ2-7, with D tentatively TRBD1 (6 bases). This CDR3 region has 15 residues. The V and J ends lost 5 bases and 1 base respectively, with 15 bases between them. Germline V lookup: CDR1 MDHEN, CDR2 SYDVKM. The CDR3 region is CASSQFSGVSYEQYF. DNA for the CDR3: TGTGCCAGCAGTCAGTTCTCAGGGGTGTCCTACGAGCAGTACTTC. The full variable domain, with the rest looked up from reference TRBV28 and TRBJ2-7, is DVKVTQSSRYLVKRTGEKVFLECVQDMDHENMFWYRQDPGLGLRLIYFSYDVKMKEKGDIPEGYSVSREKKERFSLILESASTNQTSMYLCASSQFSGVSYEQYFGPGTRLTVT.

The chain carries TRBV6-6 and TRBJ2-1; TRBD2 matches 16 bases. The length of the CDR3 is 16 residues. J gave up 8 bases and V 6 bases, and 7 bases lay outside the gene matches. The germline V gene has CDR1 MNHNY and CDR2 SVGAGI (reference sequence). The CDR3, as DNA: TGTGCCAGCAGATACGGGACTAGCGGGGGGGCCTATGAGCAGTTCTTC. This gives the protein CASRYGTSGGAYEQFF.

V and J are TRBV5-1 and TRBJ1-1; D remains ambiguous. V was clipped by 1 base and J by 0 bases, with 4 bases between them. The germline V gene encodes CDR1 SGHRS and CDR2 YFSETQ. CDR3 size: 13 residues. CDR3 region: CASSLRVNTEAFF. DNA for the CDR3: TGCGCCAGCAGCTTGAGGGTGAACACTGAAGCTTTCTTT.

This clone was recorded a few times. This CDR3 is CAWSPNIRAIDGYTF. Here the CDR3 DNA reads TGTGCCTGGAGTCCAAACATCCGGGCCATTGATGGCTACACCTTC. The J gene is TRBJ1-2, the V gene TRBV30, with unresolved D. Germline loops: CDR1 GTSNPN, CDR2 SVGIG (reference sequence). V was pared by 2 bases and J by 6 bases, with 19 bases between. CDR3 length: 15 amino acids.

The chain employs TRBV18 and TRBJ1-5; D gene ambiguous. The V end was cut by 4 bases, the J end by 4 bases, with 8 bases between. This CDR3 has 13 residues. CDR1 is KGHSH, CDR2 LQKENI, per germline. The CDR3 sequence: CASSQGENQPQHF. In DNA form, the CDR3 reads TGTGCCAGCTCACAAGGAGAAAATCAGCCCCAGCATTTT. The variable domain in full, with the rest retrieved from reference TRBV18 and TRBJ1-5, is NAGVMQNPRHLVRRRGQEARLRCSPMKGHSHVYWYRQLPEEGLKFMVYLQKENIIDESGMPKERFSAEFPKEGPSILRIQQVVRGDSAAYFCASSQGENQPQHFGDGTRLSIL.

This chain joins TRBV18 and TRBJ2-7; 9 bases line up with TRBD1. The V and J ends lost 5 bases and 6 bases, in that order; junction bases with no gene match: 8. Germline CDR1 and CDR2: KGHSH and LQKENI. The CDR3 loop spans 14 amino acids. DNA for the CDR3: TGTGCCAGCTCATCACAGGGGGCGGGATTCGAGCAGTACTTC. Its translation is CASSSQGAGFEQYF.

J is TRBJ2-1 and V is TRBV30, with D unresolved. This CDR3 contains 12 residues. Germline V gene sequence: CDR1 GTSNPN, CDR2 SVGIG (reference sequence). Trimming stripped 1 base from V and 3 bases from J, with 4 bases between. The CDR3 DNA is TGTGCCTGGAGTGGCCGCTACAATGAGCAGTTCTTC. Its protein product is CAWSGRYNEQFF. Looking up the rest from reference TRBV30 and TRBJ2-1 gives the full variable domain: SQTIHQWPATLVQPVGSPLSLECTVEGTSNPNLYWYRQAAGRGLQLLFYSVGIGQISSEVPQNLSASRPQDRQFILSSKKLLLSDSGFYLCAWSGRYNEQFFGPGTRLTVL.

The CDR3 DNA sequence: TGTGCCAGCAGCCACCCCTACGGGCCAGGGAAGCCCTACGAGCAGTACTTC. Amino acids: CASSHPYGPGKPYEQYF. The chain couples TRBV4-2 to TRBJ2-7; D may be TRBD1 (5 bases). Germline V lookup: CDR1 LGHNA, CDR2 YNFKEQ. The CDR3 runs 17 residues. The V end lost 3 bases, the J end lost 2 bases, and 20 bases lay between the germline ends.

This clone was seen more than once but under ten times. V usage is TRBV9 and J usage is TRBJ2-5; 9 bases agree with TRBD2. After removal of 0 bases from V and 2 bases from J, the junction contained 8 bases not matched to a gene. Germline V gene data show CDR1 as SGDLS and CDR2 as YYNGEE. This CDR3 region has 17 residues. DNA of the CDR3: TGTGCCAGCAGCGTAGGAACCTTAGCGGGGGCGCAAGAGACCCAGTACTTC. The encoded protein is CASSVGTLAGAQETQYF. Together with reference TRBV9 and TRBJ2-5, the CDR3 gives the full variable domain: DSGVTQTPKHLITATGQRVTLRCSPRSGDLSVYWYQQSLDQGLQFLIQYYNGEERAKGNILERFSAQQFPDLHSELNLSSLELGDSALYFCASSVGTLAGAQETQYFGPGTRLLVL.

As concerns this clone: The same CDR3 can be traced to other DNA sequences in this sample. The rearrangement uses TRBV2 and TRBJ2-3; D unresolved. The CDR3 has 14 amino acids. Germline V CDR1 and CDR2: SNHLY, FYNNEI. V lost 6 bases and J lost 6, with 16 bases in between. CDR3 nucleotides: TGTGCCAGCAGGGCCCGCCCTTTTGCGGATACGCAGTATTTT. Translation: CASRARPFADTQYF.

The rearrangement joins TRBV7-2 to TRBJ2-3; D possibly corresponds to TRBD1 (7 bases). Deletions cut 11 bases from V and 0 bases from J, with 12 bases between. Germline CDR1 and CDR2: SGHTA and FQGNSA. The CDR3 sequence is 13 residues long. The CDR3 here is CASGGTSTDTQYF. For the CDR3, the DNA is TGTGCCTCAGGGGGGACTAGCACAGATACGCAGTATTTT.

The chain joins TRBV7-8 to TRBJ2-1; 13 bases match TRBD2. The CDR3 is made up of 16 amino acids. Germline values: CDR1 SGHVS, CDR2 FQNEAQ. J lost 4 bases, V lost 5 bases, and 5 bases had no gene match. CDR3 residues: CASSLRLAGGYNEQFF. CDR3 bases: TGTGCCAGCAGCCTACGACTAGCGGGGGGATACAATGAGCAGTTCTTC.